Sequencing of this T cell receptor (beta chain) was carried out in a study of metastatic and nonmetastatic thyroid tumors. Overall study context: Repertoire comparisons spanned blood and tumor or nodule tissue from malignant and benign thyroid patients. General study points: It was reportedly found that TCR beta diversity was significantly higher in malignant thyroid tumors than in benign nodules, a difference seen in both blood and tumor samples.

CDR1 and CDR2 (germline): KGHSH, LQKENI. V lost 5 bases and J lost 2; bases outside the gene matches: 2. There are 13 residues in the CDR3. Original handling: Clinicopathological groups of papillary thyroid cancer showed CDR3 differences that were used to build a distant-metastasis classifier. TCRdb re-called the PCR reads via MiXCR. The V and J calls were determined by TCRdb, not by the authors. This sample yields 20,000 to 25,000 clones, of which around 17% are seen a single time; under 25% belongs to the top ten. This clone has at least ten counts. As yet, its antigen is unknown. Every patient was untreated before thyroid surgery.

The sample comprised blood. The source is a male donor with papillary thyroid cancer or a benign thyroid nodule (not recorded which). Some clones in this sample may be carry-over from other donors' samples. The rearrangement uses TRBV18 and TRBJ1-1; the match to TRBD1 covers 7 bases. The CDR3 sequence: CASSGQANTEAFF. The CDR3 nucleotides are TGTGCCAGCTCAGGACAGGCCAACACTGAAGCTTTCTTT.